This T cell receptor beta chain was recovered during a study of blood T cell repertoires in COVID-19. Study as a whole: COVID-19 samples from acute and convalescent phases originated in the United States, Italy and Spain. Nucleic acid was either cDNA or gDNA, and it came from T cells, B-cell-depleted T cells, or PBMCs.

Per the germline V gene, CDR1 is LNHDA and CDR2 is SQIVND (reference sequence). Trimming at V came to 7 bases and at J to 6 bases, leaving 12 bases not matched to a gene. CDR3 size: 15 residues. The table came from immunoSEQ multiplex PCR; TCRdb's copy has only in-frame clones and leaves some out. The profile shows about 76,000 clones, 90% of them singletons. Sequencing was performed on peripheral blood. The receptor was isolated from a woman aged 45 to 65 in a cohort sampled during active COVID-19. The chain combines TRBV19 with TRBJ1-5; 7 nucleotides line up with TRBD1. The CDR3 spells CASTGRGQGGQPQHF. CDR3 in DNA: TGTGCCAGTACGGGAAGGGGGCAGGGCGGTCAGCCCCAGCATTTT.